A single sample gave rise to the 15 T cell receptor beta chains below, sequenced in a study of blood T cell repertoires in COVID-19. Using immunoSEQ multiplex PCR, the repertoire was profiled, and TCRdb retains in-frame clones only, with some absent. Of some 100,000 clones in the sample, 81% are singletons; the top ten hold roughly a tenth. Sequenced: peripheral blood. Source of these receptors: a human donor in a cohort sampled during active COVID-19.

This rearrangement joins TRBV7-2 to TRBJ1-2, with unresolved D. The CDR3 covers 14 residues. Per the germline V gene, CDR1 is SGHTA and CDR2 is FQGNSA. The V end was cut by 5 bases, the J end by 3 bases, with 13 bases between. The CDR3 DNA sequence: TGTGCCAGCAGCCTTAAGGCGGCGGACTATGGCTACACCTTC. Amino acids: CASSLKAADYGYTF.

This clone was detected only once. The chain couples TRBV6-5 to TRBJ1-6; 7 bases align to TRBD1. V gave up 6 bases and J gave up 7 bases; unmatched junction bases: 3. The CDR3 runs to 13 residues. CDR1 is MNHEY and CDR2 is SVGAGI in the germline V gene. CDR3 protein: CASRRGQNSPLHF. For the CDR3, the DNA is TGTGCCAGCAGGAGGGGACAGAATTCACCCCTCCACTTT.

V and J are TRBV29-1 and TRBJ2-7; 7 bases are shared with TRBD2. This CDR3 is built from 12 residues. Losses at the gene ends were 3 bases for V and 2 bases for J; bases not matched to a gene: 1. From germline, CDR1 is SQVTM and CDR2 ANQGSEA. The CDR3 nucleotides read TGCAGCGTTGAGAGCGGGACCTACGAGCAGTACTTC. Its protein product is CSVESGTYEQYF.

This clone was seen more than once but under ten times. The chain employs TRBV7-9 and TRBJ1-6; unclear D gene. Germline V CDR1 and CDR2: SEHNR, FQNEAQ (reference sequence). V was shortened by 6 bases and J by 7 bases, with 10 bases between the two germline ends. The CDR3 runs to 13 residues. CDR3 amino acids: CASRASGNSPLHF. CDR3 nucleotides: TGTGCCAGCAGAGCATCGGGGAATTCACCCCTCCACTTT.

The table lists this clone with a count of one. The chain recombines TRBV9 with TRBJ2-6; 9 bases agree with TRBD1. This CDR3 comprises 18 residues. CDR1 is SGDLS, CDR2 YYNGEE, per germline. V lost 2 bases to trimming and J lost 0 bases; unmatched junction nucleotides: 6. This CDR3 is CASSVRDREYSGANVLTF. CDR3 coding DNA: TGTGCCAGCAGCGTCCGGGACAGGGAGTACTCTGGGGCCAACGTCCTGACTTTC.

J is TRBJ2-7 and V is TRBV6-6; 9 bases are a match to TRBD2. The CDR3 has 13 amino acids. Germline CDR1 is MNHNY and CDR2 is SVGAGI (reference sequence). Unmatched junction bases numbered 0, after V lost 5 bases and J lost 1 base. CDR3 in amino acids: CASSLAGSYEQYF. Written as DNA, the CDR3 is TGTGCCAGCAGTCTAGCGGGGTCCTACGAGCAGTACTTC.

This chain connects TRBV7-2 to TRBJ2-5; D remains ambiguous. The V gene's germline CDR1 is SGHTA and CDR2 FQGNSA. CDR3 length: 13 residues. Trimming pared 2 bases from V and 2 bases from J, leaving 6 bases between. The DNA of the CDR3 is TGTGCCAGCAGCTTAAACTTTCAAGAGACCCAGTACTTC. Amino acids: CASSLNFQETQYF.

This clone was seen just once. This sequence joins TRBV5-4 and TRBJ2-1, with 9 bases aligning to TRBD2. J gave up 8 bases and V 0 bases, and 9 bases lay outside the gene matches. From germline, CDR1 is SGHNT and CDR2 YYREEE (reference sequence). This CDR3 contains 16 residues. As DNA, the CDR3 is TGTGCCAGCAGCTTGGTCGCGGGGGGGCCCGGGGATGAGCAGTTCTTC. Protein product: CASSLVAGGPGDEQFF.

This sequence joins TRBV5-1 and TRBJ2-3; 9 nucleotides align to TRBD1. The ends lost 4 bases at V and 3 bases at J; junction bases unmatched: 6. CDR3 length equals 15 residues. The V gene's germline CDR1 is SGHRS and CDR2 YFSETQ. CDR3 in amino acids: CASSNGTGRTDTQYF. CDR3 sequence (DNA): TGCGCCAGCAGCAATGGGACAGGGCGGACAGATACGCAGTATTTT.

The chain combines TRBV15 with TRBJ1-4, with TRBD1 as a possible D gene (6 bases). CDR3 length: 16 residues. V lost 0 bases and J 8 bases, leaving 16 bases between the germline ends. CDR1 and CDR2 (germline): LNHNV, YYDKDF (reference sequence). CDR3 in DNA: TGTGCCACCAGCAGAGATTCCGCCACAGGGCGGGAAAAACTGTTTTTT. This gives the protein CATSRDSATGREKLFF.

The chain employs TRBV6-4 and TRBJ2-7; 8 bases are a match to TRBD1. CDR3 length: 16 residues. Germline V gene data show CDR1 as MRHNA and CDR2 as SNTAGT. V was pared by 7 bases and J by 0 bases, with 11 bases of the junction left unmatched. In DNA form, the CDR3 reads TGTGCCAGCATCTACAGGGGGGACACCAGCTCCTACGAGCAGTACTTC. Translated, it gives CASIYRGDTSSYEQYF.

J is TRBJ1-2 and V is TRBV9; TRBD1 matches at 7 bases. Germline V gene sequence: CDR1 SGDLS, CDR2 YYNGEE. Trimming took 0 bases from V and 3 from J; bases not matched to a gene: 11. This CDR3 has 17 residues. Written as DNA, the CDR3 is TGTGCCAGCAGCGTAGCCCCAGGGGGGCCCTCTCACTATGGCTACACCTTC. It encodes CASSVAPGGPSHYGYTF.

The chain carries TRBV18 and TRBJ1-5, with D perhaps matching TRBD1 (5 bases). The germline V and J ends were trimmed by 3 bases and 1 base, with 13 bases remaining between them. The CDR3 sequence is 16 residues long. The germline CDR1 and CDR2 sequences are KGHSH and LQKENI. Written as DNA, the CDR3 is TGTGCCAGCTCACCGGGGCAAGGGGTCAGCAATCAGCCCCAGCATTTT. Its translation: CASSPGQGVSNQPQHF. The complete variable domain, with remaining parts taken from reference TRBV18 and TRBJ1-5, reads NAGVMQNPRHLVRRRGQEARLRCSPMKGHSHVYWYRQLPEEGLKFMVYLQKENIIDESGMPKERFSAEFPKEGPSILRIQQVVRGDSAAYFCASSPGQGVSNQPQHFGDGTRLSIL.

This sequence joins TRBV6-6 and TRBJ1-3; weak D call: TRBD1 (6 bases). Trimming left V 0 bases short and J 0 bases short, with 9 bases between. In germline, CDR1 is MNHNY, CDR2 SVGAGI (reference sequence). The CDR3 spans 16 residues. In nucleotides, the CDR3 is TGTGCCAGCAGTTACTCAGGGGGTAACTCTGGAAACACCATATATTTT. Translating it yields CASSYSGGNSGNTIYF.

This clone showed up just once. The V and J genes are TRBV7-2 and TRBJ1-3; no firm D call. Germline values: CDR1 SGHTA, CDR2 FQGNSA. The CDR3 has 14 residues. Trimming took 1 base from V and 1 from J, leaving 5 bases between them. The CDR3 reads CASSLDLSGNTIYF. In DNA form, the CDR3 reads TGTGCCAGCAGCTTAGATCTGTCTGGAAACACCATATATTTT.